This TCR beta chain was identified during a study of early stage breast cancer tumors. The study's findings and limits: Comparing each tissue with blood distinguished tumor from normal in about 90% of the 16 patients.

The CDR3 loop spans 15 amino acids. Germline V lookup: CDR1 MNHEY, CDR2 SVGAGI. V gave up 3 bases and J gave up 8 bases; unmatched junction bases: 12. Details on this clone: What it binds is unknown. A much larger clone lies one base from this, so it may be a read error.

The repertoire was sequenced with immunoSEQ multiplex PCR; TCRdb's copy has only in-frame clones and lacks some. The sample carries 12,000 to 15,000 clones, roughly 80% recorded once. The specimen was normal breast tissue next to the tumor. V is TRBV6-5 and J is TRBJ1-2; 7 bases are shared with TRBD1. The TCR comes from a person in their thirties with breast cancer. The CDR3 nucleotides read TGTGCCAGCAGTTATTCCCCAGGGGGGTGTGGCGGCTACACCTTC. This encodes CASSYSPGGCGGYTF.